This T cell receptor (beta chain) was recorded in a study of monozygotic twins with inflammatory bowel disease. CDR3 size: 14 residues. TCRdb reprocessed the 5' RACE reads and stores each CDR3 protein as one record, lacking DNA. This sample lists around 380,000 distinct CDR3 sequences; its ten largest clones have under 3%. The receptor comes from a human donor with ulcerative colitis or Crohn's disease, or a healthy co-twin of an affected twin (not recorded which). J is TRBJ1-5 and V is TRBV12-3 or TRBV12-4; TCRdb lists TRBD1, though no DNA is available to test this call. The sequencing sample was made of blood. CDR3 loop: CASSTGGHNQPQHF.